The 29 T cell receptor beta chains below come from one sample, sequenced in a study of cytomegalovirus exposure and HLA in healthy donors. It was with 60 Vbeta and 13 Jbeta primers that the PCR ran. Profiled with immunoSEQ multiplex PCR; TCRdb holds only in-frame clones, not every one. The sample has around 220,000 clones, 60% to 80% seen once. The sample taken for sequencing was PBMCs. The receptors stem from a woman in her twenties or thirties in good health and CMV-seronegative.

V and J are TRBV7-3 and TRBJ2-7; weak D call: TRBD1 (6 bases). The CDR3 is 15 residues long. The germline gives CDR1 SGHTA, CDR2 FQGTGA. V dropped 0 bases and J dropped 2 bases, with 11 bases sitting between them. The CDR3 is CASSLTGQITYEQYF. DNA of the CDR3: TGTGCCAGCAGCTTAACAGGACAGATCACCTACGAGCAGTACTTC.

This CDR3 is CASSSGGSRGAGETQYF. The CDR3 region has the DNA TGTGCCAGCAGCTCGGGAGGCTCCCGGGGGGCGGGGGAGACCCAGTACTTC. The rearrangement uses TRBV11-3 and TRBJ2-5; D might be TRBD2 (7 bases). CDR3 length: 17 amino acids. CDR1 is SGHNT, CDR2 YENEEA, per germline. V shed 4 bases and J shed 5 bases, with 23 bases lying between them.

This clone has just a few counts. In nucleotides, the CDR3 is TGTGCCAGCAGCTATCAGGGGACCTACGAGCAGTACTTC. Its protein product is CASSYQGTYEQYF. V is TRBV5-6 and J is TRBJ2-7; D is possibly TRBD1 (6 bases). Germline loops: CDR1 SGHDT, CDR2 YYEEEE. With 3 bases removed from V and 2 bases from J, the gap between germline ends came to 9 bases. The length of the CDR3 is 13 residues.

This clone was detected only a few times. The chain uses TRBV21-1 and TRBJ2-2; the table's D call TRBD2 went unverified against the DNA. TRBV21-1 is labeled a pseudogene. The CDR3 totals 18 residues. The DNA for the CDR3 is TGTGCCAGCAGCAAAGGGTGGGAGGAGATTGGGAACACCGGGGAGCTGTTTTTT. Protein product: CASSKGWEEIGNTGELFF.

The chain is built from TRBV5-1 and TRBJ2-5, with 11 bases lining up with TRBD2. Germline CDR1 is SGHRS and CDR2 is YFSETQ. CDR3 length: 16 amino acids. V lost 4 bases and J lost 1; bases outside the gene matches: 6. The CDR3: CASSQRTSGSQETQYF. The CDR3 nucleotides read TGCGCCAGCAGCCAAAGGACTAGCGGGTCCCAAGAGACCCAGTACTTC.

This sequence joins TRBV2 and TRBJ2-7; D uncertain. Trimming removed 4 bases from V and 4 bases from J, with 14 bases in between. The CDR3 spans 14 residues. Germline CDR1 reads SNHLY; CDR2 reads FYNNEI. CDR3 in amino acids: CASSVRDGSYEQYF. Written as DNA, the CDR3 is TGTGCCAGCAGTGTGCGAGACGGGTCGTACGAGCAGTACTTC.

The chain carries TRBV15 and TRBJ2-5; 12 nucleotides match TRBD2. Germline CDR1 is LNHNV and CDR2 is YYDKDF (reference sequence). Trimming took 3 bases from V and 4 from J; bases not matched to a gene: 6. The CDR3 consists of 16 residues. This chain's CDR3 is CATSSRLAGVVETQYF. For the CDR3, the DNA is TGTGCCACCAGCAGCCGACTAGCGGGAGTGGTAGAGACCCAGTACTTC.

V and J are TRBV28 and TRBJ2-5; possible D gene TRBD1, 7 bases. CDR1 is MDHEN, CDR2 SYDVKM, per germline. Trimming removed 4 bases at V and 5 bases at J, with 20 bases between. The CDR3 spans 16 residues. For the CDR3, the DNA is TGTGCCAGCAGTTACCCCAAGGGGGCTGGAGGGGAGACCCAGTACTTC. It codes for CASSYPKGAGGETQYF.

The chain couples TRBV6-6 to TRBJ1-2; 7 bases are a match to TRBD1. Per germline, CDR1 MNHNY and CDR2 SVGAGI (reference sequence). The CDR3 consists of 15 residues. After removal of 6 bases from V and 12 bases from J, the junction contained 19 bases not matched to a gene. The CDR3 loop reads CASSYEIRGGREHTF. CDR3 nucleotides: TGTGCCAGCAGCTACGAAATTCGAGGGGGCCGGGAGCACACCTTC.

The chain couples TRBV19 to TRBJ2-5; TRBD1 matches 8 bases. The CDR3 loop spans 17 amino acids. Germline V gene data show CDR1 as LNHDA and CDR2 as SQIVND (reference sequence). Unmatched junction bases numbered 13, after V lost 5 bases and J lost 2 bases. The CDR3 here is CASSAHSRGLYQETQYF. The CDR3, as DNA: TGTGCCAGTAGTGCCCACTCCAGGGGGCTGTATCAAGAGACCCAGTACTTC.

The chain couples TRBV5-1 to TRBJ1-2; no reliable D call. The CDR3 spans 15 residues. Germline V lookup: CDR1 SGHRS, CDR2 YFSETQ. V gave up 4 bases and J gave up 6 bases, with 19 bases separating them. The CDR3 DNA reads TGCGCCAGCAGCGCCGGCAGGTCCAGAACTGATGGCTACACCTTC. Protein product: CASSAGRSRTDGYTF. The full variable domain, rest sourced from reference TRBV5-1 and TRBJ1-2, is KAGVTQTPRYLIKTRGQQVTLSCSPISGHRSVSWYQQTPGQGLQFLFEYFSETQRNKGNFPGRFSGRQFSNSRSEMNVSTLELGDSALYLCASSAGRSRTDGYTFGSGTRLTVV.

This chain joins TRBV11-2 and TRBJ2-2, with a possible D match to TRBD1 (7 bases). Germline-derived CDR1 and CDR2 are SGHAT and FQNNGV. The CDR3 is 16 residues long. Trimming left V 2 bases short and J 2 bases short, with 12 bases between. In nucleotides, the CDR3 is TGTGCCAGCAGCTTACGGAGGGGGCTAAACACCGGGGAGCTGTTTTTT. This translates into CASSLRRGLNTGELFF.

The chain has TRBV5-6 and TRBJ2-1, with 10 nucleotides matching TRBD2. This CDR3 spans 15 amino acids. Trimming at V came to 2 bases and at J to 10 bases, leaving 9 bases not matched to a gene. CDR1 and CDR2 from the germline V gene are SGHDT and YYEEEE. This CDR3 reads CASSFIASGSREQFF. The DNA for the CDR3 is TGTGCCAGCAGCTTTATCGCTAGCGGGAGTAGGGAGCAGTTCTTC.

The CDR3 region is CASSIASNLENEQFF. As DNA, the CDR3 is TGTGCCAGTAGTATAGCTAGTAACCTGGAGAATGAGCAGTTCTTC. V is TRBV19 and J is TRBJ2-1, with D uncertain. The CDR3 spans 15 residues. Per the germline V gene, CDR1 is LNHDA and CDR2 is SQIVND (reference sequence). V lost 1 base and J 7 bases, leaving 14 bases between the germline ends.

The gene calls are TRBV5-1 and TRBJ1-1; the D gene is possibly TRBD1 (5 bases). From germline, CDR1 is SGHRS and CDR2 YFSETQ. The CDR3 has 14 amino acids. Trimming left V 0 bases short and J 1 base short, with 7 bases between. The CDR3 loop reads CASSLAGWNTEAFF. As DNA, the CDR3 is TGCGCCAGCAGCTTGGCAGGGTGGAACACTGAAGCTTTCTTT.

V is TRBV6-5 and J is TRBJ2-1; weak D call: TRBD2 (5 bases). The CDR3 runs to 15 residues. Between the trimmed V and J ends, which lost 7 bases and 0 bases, there was a span of 13 bases. Germline CDR1 is MNHEY and CDR2 is SVGAGI. CDR3 DNA: TGTGCCAGCACTACTGGGAGAGCCTCCTACAATGAGCAGTTCTTC. The encoded protein is CASTTGRASYNEQFF.

The genes are TRBV2 and TRBJ2-7; D is unresolved. The CDR3 extends over 18 amino acids. V gave up 8 bases and J gave up 2 bases, with 28 bases separating them. Germline values: CDR1 SNHLY, CDR2 FYNNEI. The CDR3 DNA sequence: TGTGCCAGCCCGGCCCCAACAGTTCTCCTAAGACCAACCTACGAGCAGTACTTC. As protein: CASPAPTVLLRPTYEQYF.

This clone was detected a few times. The chain combines TRBV19 with TRBJ1-2; D may be TRBD1 (5 bases). The V and J ends lost 2 bases and 0 bases respectively, with 7 bases between them. The CDR3 loop spans 14 amino acids. Germline-derived CDR1 and CDR2 are LNHDA and SQIVND (reference sequence). CDR3 nucleotides: TGTGCCAGTAGTATAACAGGTTCTAACTATGGCTACACCTTC. This encodes CASSITGSNYGYTF.

The chain joins TRBV6-6 to TRBJ1-5, with D unresolved. CDR1 and CDR2 (germline): MNHNY, SVGAGI (reference sequence). V shed 4 bases and J shed 0 bases, with 10 bases lying between them. The CDR3 covers 15 residues. CDR3 sequence reads: CASSFDIYSNQPQHF. CDR3 nucleotides: TGTGCCAGCAGTTTCGACATCTATAGCAATCAGCCCCAGCATTTT.

V and J are TRBV6-5 and TRBJ2-1, with 7 bases fitting TRBD2. The J segment lost 5 bases and the V segment lost 1 base, leaving 8 bases of the junction unmatched. This CDR3 spans 16 amino acids. CDR1 is MNHEY and CDR2 is SVGAGI in the germline V gene. The CDR3 protein is CASSYWGERGNNEQFF. For the CDR3, the DNA is TGTGCCAGCAGTTACTGGGGCGAGCGGGGAAACAATGAGCAGTTCTTC.

There are a few counts of this clone. This chain uses TRBV7-3 with TRBJ2-1, with 7 bases lining up with TRBD1. Germline lookup yields CDR1 SGHTA and CDR2 FQGTGA. The CDR3 sequence is 15 residues long. V lost 3 bases and J lost 4; bases outside the gene matches: 6. The DNA of the CDR3 is TGTGCCAGCAGCTTGGACAGGATGGAATACAATGAGCAGTTCTTC. Protein product: CASSLDRMEYNEQFF.

The V call is TRBV4-1, the J call TRBJ1-1; the D is unclear. V was clipped by 1 base and J by 8 bases, with 5 bases between them. CDR3 length equals 11 residues. Germline loops: CDR1 MGHRA, CDR2 YSYEKL. CDR3: CASSQAGEAFF. CDR3 bases: TGCGCCAGCAGCCAAGCCGGGGAAGCTTTCTTT.

The gene calls are TRBV5-8 and TRBJ2-7, with D hard to call. CDR1 and CDR2 from the germline V gene are SGHTS and YDEGEE. The CDR3 sequence is 16 residues long. With 0 bases removed from V and 2 bases from J, the gap between germline ends came to 15 bases. CDR3: CASSLAQPGSAYEQYF. CDR3 in DNA: TGTGCCAGCAGCTTGGCCCAACCAGGATCCGCCTACGAGCAGTACTTC.

The chain employs TRBV5-1 and TRBJ1-1; D gene unclear. Germline CDR1 reads SGHRS; CDR2 reads YFSETQ. V shed 4 bases and J shed 5 bases, with 9 bases lying between them. The CDR3 runs 12 residues. The CDR3 loop reads CASSPGETEAFF. The DNA of the CDR3 is TGCGCCAGCAGCCCCGGGGAAACTGAAGCTTTCTTT.

In DNA, the CDR3 is TGTGCCAGCAGCTTTCGGACTAGCGGGAGAAACAATGAGCAGTTCTTC. The encoded protein is CASSFRTSGRNNEQFF. The chain uses TRBV7-9 and TRBJ2-1; 13 bases are shared with TRBD2. J lost 5 bases, V lost 3 bases, and 4 bases had no gene match. Germline V gene lookup returns CDR1 SEHNR and CDR2 FQNEAQ (reference sequence). The CDR3 covers 16 residues.

This chain joins TRBV7-9 and TRBJ1-1; D may be TRBD1 (6 bases). Trimming shortened V by 5 bases and J by 0 bases, and 10 bases separated the two germline ends. CDR3 length equals 14 residues. The V gene's germline CDR1 is SEHNR and CDR2 FQNEAQ (reference sequence). The CDR3 DNA is TGTGCCAGCAGCCGACGACAGGTGAACACTGAAGCTTTCTTT. Translating gives CASSRRQVNTEAFF. Full variable domain (outside the CDR3, taken from reference TRBV7-9 and TRBJ1-1): DTGVSQNPRHKITKRGQNVTFRCDPISEHNRLYWYRQTLGQGPEFLTYFQNEAQLEKSRLLSDRFSAERPKGSFSTLEIQRTEQGDSAMYLCASSRRQVNTEAFFGQGTRLTVV.

The chain combines TRBV7-2 with TRBJ2-3; the match to TRBD2 covers 8 bases. CDR1 is SGHTA, CDR2 FQGNSA, per germline. The CDR3 is 15 amino acids. The trim removed 11 bases at V and 5 bases at J, leaving 15 bases unmatched. This CDR3 is CAVKSQAGEGDTQYF. DNA for the CDR3: TGTGCCGTCAAGTCTCAAGCGGGAGAGGGAGATACGCAGTATTTT.

This clone was counted only a few times. The chain couples TRBV9 to TRBJ1-1; D unclear. The V gene's germline CDR1 is SGDLS and CDR2 YYNGEE. Trimming took off 1 base at V and 5 bases at J, with 9 bases between the two ends. The CDR3 has 13 amino acids. The CDR3, as DNA: TGTGCCAGCAGCGTACACGGAGGGACTGAAGCTTTCTTT. Its translation is CASSVHGGTEAFF.

The chain carries TRBV6-1 and TRBJ1-2, with D unclear. The CDR3 is made up of 14 amino acids. The V gene's germline CDR1 is MNHNS and CDR2 SASEGT. The V and J ends lost 2 bases and 8 bases respectively, with 15 bases between them. DNA for the CDR3: TGTGCCAGCAGTGAATCTCGGGGTGCCGGGGGCTACACCTTC. Translating gives CASSESRGAGGYTF.